Listed below are T cell receptor beta chains from one sample, sequenced in a study of blood T cell repertoires in COVID-19. Sequencing used immunoSEQ multiplex PCR; TCRdb keeps in-frame clones, though not all of them. The sample has about 300,000 clones, about 89% seen once. Sequences were obtained from PBMCs or T cells enriched from blood (not recorded which). These receptors came from a man in his 60s who had recovered from COVID-19. The CDR3 runs from the conserved cysteine through the conserved F or W. D genes are given only for firm matches. Some rows mark clone size as missing; the rest say once, few, many or name a class of expanded clone.

V	J	size	D	DNA	CDR3
TRBV4-2	TRBJ2-1	.	TRBD2	TGTGCCAGCAGCCAAGAGTTGGCTAGCGGAATCTACAATGAGCAGTTCTTC	CASSQELASGIYNEQFF
TRBV2	TRBJ2-7	.	TRBD2	TGTGCCAGCGCTTTAGCGGGGCCCTCCTACGAGCAGTACTTC	CASALAGPSYEQYF
TRBV24-1	TRBJ2-3	.	TRBD2	TGTGCCACCAGTGATCCTAGAATCCGAACGGGAGGGAATCGAGATACGCAGTATTTT	CATSDPRIRTGGNRDTQYF
TRBV5-1	TRBJ2-5	.	.	TGCGCCAGCAGCTTGCTCCGGGACATAGAAGAGACCCAGTACTTC	CASSLLRDIEETQYF
TRBV28	TRBJ2-1	.	TRBD2	TGTGCCAGCAGTTTACCACTAGCGGGAGGCCCGAGGACGAGCTCCTACAATGAGCAGTTCTTC	CASSLPLAGGPRTSSYNEQFF
TRBV19	TRBJ2-2	.	TRBD2	TGTGCCAGTAGTATCCCCCGGGGGGGTCCCGGGGAGCTGTTTTTT	CASSIPRGGPGELFF
TRBV19	TRBJ2-5	.	TRBD2	TGTGCCAGTAGTGTCGGACTAGCGGGAGGGCTGGGGGAGACCCAGTACTTC	CASSVGLAGGLGETQYF
TRBV18	TRBJ2-7	.	.	TGTGCCAGCTCACCATCTGGAGGGTTGTACGAGCAGTACTTC	CASSPSGGLYEQYF
TRBV7-2	TRBJ2-7	once	TRBD2	TGTGCCAGCAGCTTAGGCGGGGGGTCCTACGAGCAGTACTTC	CASSLGGGSYEQYF
TRBV6-5	TRBJ2-6	.	.	TGTGCCAGCAGTTCCAACAGGCGGCCCGGGGCCAACGTCCTGACTTTC	CASSSNRRPGANVLTF
TRBV18	TRBJ2-3	.	.	TGTGCCAGCTCACCACCCAGTACAGATACGCAGTATTTT	CASSPPSTDTQYF
TRBV25-1	TRBJ2-7	.	TRBD1	TGTGCCAGCAGTGGGACAGGGCGCCACGAGCAGTACTTC	CASSGTGRHEQYF
TRBV5-4	TRBJ2-5	.	.	TGTGCCAGCAGCTTATCCAGGGGTTACGAGACCCAGTACTTC	CASSLSRGYETQYF
TRBV7-3	TRBJ2-7	.	TRBD1	TGTGCCAGCAGCCGGGGACAGGGTCTCATCTACGAGCAGTACTTC	CASSRGQGLIYEQYF
TRBV19	TRBJ1-5	.	TRBD1	TGTGCCAGTAGGCCCGGGACAGGGGGCTCTCAGCCCCAGCATTTT	CASRPGTGGSQPQHF
TRBV19	TRBJ1-2	.	TRBD1	TGTGCCAGTAGTCCTTCGGACAGGGGGCGATACTATGGCTACACCTTC	CASSPSDRGRYYGYTF
TRBV4-1	TRBJ1-3	once	.	TGCGCCAGCAGCCAAGTAGGAGACGGAAACACCATATATTTT	CASSQVGDGNTIYF
TRBV5-1	TRBJ2-1	.	.	TGCGCCAGCAGCGAAACTAGAGTCGATGAGCAGTTCTTC	CASSETRVDEQFF
TRBV13	TRBJ1-5	once	.	TGTGCCAGCAGTTTAAGGGGGTCCGGGGATATTGGCAATCAGCCCCAGCATTTT	CASSLRGSGDIGNQPQHF
TRBV18	TRBJ1-2	.	.	TGTGCCAGCTCACCACCCCCTAAATCCGGGATAGCCTATGGCTACACCTTC	CASSPPPKSGIAYGYTF
TRBV27	TRBJ2-4	.	.	TGTGCCAGCAGCTCCCTTGGGGGGGGGCGCGGAAACATTCAGTACTTC	CASSSLGGGRGNIQYF
TRBV9	TRBJ2-7	.	TRBD1	TGTGCCAGCAGCGCGACAGGGGGAAATGACGAGCAGTACTTC	CASSATGGNDEQYF
TRBV28	TRBJ1-2	.	.	TGTGCCAGCAGAGCAAGGGGTGACTATGGCTACACCTTC	CASRARGDYGYTF
TRBV28	TRBJ2-7	.	.	TGTGCCAGCAGTTTAATAGCGGTGAGCTACGAGCAGTACTTC	CASSLIAVSYEQYF
TRBV25-1	TRBJ2-7	.	.	TGTGCCAGCTCATCAGGGTTGCACGGTCGGAATACGGGCGAGCAGTACTTC	CASSSGLHGRNTGEQYF
TRBV29-1	TRBJ2-1	.	TRBD2	TGCAGCGTAGCCCCGCCGGGACTAGCGGATAAGCAGTTCTTC	CSVAPPGLADKQFF
TRBV5-1	TRBJ2-1	.	.	TGCGCCAGCAGCTTGTGGAGACCCACGCAGGAGCAGTTCTTC	CASSLWRPTQEQFF
TRBV18	TRBJ1-5	.	.	TGTGCCAGCTCACTTACCGGGGTTGGAGGCAATCAGCCCCAGCATTTT	CASSLTGVGGNQPQHF
TRBV4-1	TRBJ1-2	.	.	TGCGCCAGCAGCCAAGAACAGGTTGGCTACACCTTC	CASSQEQVGYTF
TRBV7-2	TRBJ2-7	.	TRBD1	TGTGCCAGCAGCTCGGCCGCTGACAGGGTAGGGCGAGAGCAGTACTTC	CASSSAADRVGREQYF
TRBV29-1	TRBJ2-7	.	TRBD1	TGCAGCGTTGATGGGCAGGGGGCGGGAGAGCAGTACTTC	CSVDGQGAGEQYF